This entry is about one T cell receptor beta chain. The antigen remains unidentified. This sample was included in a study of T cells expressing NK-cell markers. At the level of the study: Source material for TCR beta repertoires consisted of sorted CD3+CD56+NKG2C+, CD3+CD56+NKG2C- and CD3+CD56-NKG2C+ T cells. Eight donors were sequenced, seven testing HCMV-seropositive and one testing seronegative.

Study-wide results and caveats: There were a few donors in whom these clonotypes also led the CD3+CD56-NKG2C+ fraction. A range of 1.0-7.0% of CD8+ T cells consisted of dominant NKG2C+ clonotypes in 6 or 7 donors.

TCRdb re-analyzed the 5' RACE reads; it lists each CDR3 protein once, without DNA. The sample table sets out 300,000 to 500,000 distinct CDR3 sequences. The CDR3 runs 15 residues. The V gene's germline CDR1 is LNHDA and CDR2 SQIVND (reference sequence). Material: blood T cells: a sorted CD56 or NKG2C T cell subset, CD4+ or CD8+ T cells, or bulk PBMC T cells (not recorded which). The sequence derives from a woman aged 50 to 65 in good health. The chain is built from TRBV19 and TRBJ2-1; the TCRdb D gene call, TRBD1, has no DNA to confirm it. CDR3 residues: CASKPGTGQGGEQFF.